Shown below are 32 T cell receptor beta chains from a single sample sequenced in a study of T-cell memory formation after mild COVID-19. TCRdb processed the 5' RACE reads anew with MiXCR; each CDR3 protein has one entry. The repertoire consists of a few hundred thousand distinct CDR3 sequences, with roughly 21% occurring once and the leading ten covering under 15%. Sequenced sample: PBMCs or a T cell subset sorted from them (not recorded which). The source of these receptors is an adult woman who had mild COVID-19 (a few samples of this study predate the infection). Cell type and time point are not known.

The chain has TRBV18 and TRBJ2-1; D possibly corresponds to TRBD2 (5 bases). The V end was cut by 8 bases, the J end by 0 bases, with 17 bases between. CDR1 and CDR2 (germline): KGHSH, LQKENI. The CDR3 has 16 residues. In nucleotides, the CDR3 is TGTGCCAGCATGTCTCGAGCGGTTAGCTCCTACAATGAGCAGTTCTTC. Translating gives CASMSRAVSSYNEQFF.

The chain employs TRBV20-1 and TRBJ1-1, with D perhaps TRBD1 (6 bases). The CDR3 is made up of 16 amino acids. The V gene lost 1 base and the J gene lost 4 bases, with 19 bases spanning the gap. Germline V CDR1 and CDR2: DFQATT, SNEGSKA (reference sequence). CDR3 amino acids: CSARGVRGGVGTEAFF. The CDR3 region has the DNA TGCAGTGCTAGAGGAGTCAGGGGTGGGGTGGGCACTGAAGCTTTCTTT.

This clonotype was found a few times. The chain has TRBV3-1 and TRBJ1-2; D might be TRBD1 (6 bases). V was shortened by 1 base and J by 5 bases, with 11 bases between the two germline ends. The length of the CDR3 is 14 residues. The V gene's germline CDR1 is LGHDT and CDR2 YNNKEL (reference sequence). For the CDR3, the DNA is TGTGCCAGCAGCCAAGTTGGGGGGGCGTATGGCTACACCTTC. Its translation is CASSQVGGAYGYTF.

The V and J genes are TRBV12-3 or TRBV12-4 and TRBJ2-3; TRBD2 matches at 13 bases. The CDR3 is made up of 16 amino acids. V lost 6 bases and J lost 8; bases outside the gene matches: 11. The CDR3 loop reads CASSRTSGGLGGTQYF. The CDR3 DNA reads TGTGCCAGCAGCAGGACTAGCGGGGGCCTCGGGGGTACGCAGTATTTT.

The chain uses TRBV12-3 or TRBV12-4 and TRBJ2-5; D is unclear. This CDR3 spans 14 amino acids. The V end was cut by 5 bases, the J end by 2 bases, with 12 bases between. CDR3 nucleotides: TGTGCCAGCAGTCTCTGGGTCGTACAAGAGACCCAGTACTTC. It translates to CASSLWVVQETQYF.

The chain recombines TRBV5-1 with TRBJ1-1; D gene ambiguous. Trimming removed 3 bases from V and 0 bases from J, with 18 bases in between. The CDR3 sequence is 17 residues long. Germline values: CDR1 SGHRS, CDR2 YFSETQ. The DNA of the CDR3 is TGCGCCAGCAGCTATCAGGCCTCAAAGAAGTTGAACACTGAAGCTTTCTTT. Protein: CASSYQASKKLNTEAFF.

The chain uses TRBV11-3 and TRBJ1-1; D is possibly TRBD1 (5 bases). Trimming took 1 base from V and 3 from J, leaving 15 bases between them. The germline gives CDR1 SGHNT, CDR2 YENEEA. This CDR3 has 16 amino acids. CDR3 nucleotides: TGTGCCAGCAGCTTAGGGGGGTTACCTACCGACACTGAAGCTTTCTTT. Its protein product is CASSLGGLPTDTEAFF.

This chain uses TRBV29-1 with TRBJ2-2; D may be TRBD2 (6 bases). The CDR3 has 13 residues. Looked up from germline, CDR1 is SQVTM and CDR2 is ANQGSEA. V dropped 8 bases and J dropped 3 bases, with 13 bases sitting between them. CDR3 sequence reads: CSPGGEDTGELFF. The CDR3 DNA follows: TGCAGCCCCGGCGGGGAGGACACCGGGGAGCTGTTTTTT.

This clonotype has a handful of counts. The chain recombines TRBV6-5 with TRBJ1-1; D perhaps matches TRBD1 (5 bases). The V and J ends lost 7 bases and 5 bases respectively, with 14 bases between them. The length of the CDR3 is 13 residues. From germline, CDR1 is MNHEY and CDR2 SVGAGI. In nucleotides, the CDR3 is TGTGCCAGCAAATTAGGCTGGGGGACTGAAGCTTTCTTT. Translation: CASKLGWGTEAFF.

The chain is built from TRBV30 and TRBJ2-3; 7 nucleotides agree with TRBD2. The germline CDR1 and CDR2 sequences are GTSNPN and SVGIG (reference sequence). The CDR3 loop spans 15 amino acids. V lost 1 base and J lost 4; bases outside the gene matches: 8. The CDR3 DNA reads as TGTGCCTGGAGTGGTTTGGGACTACTAGCAGATACGCAGTATTTT. Its protein product is CAWSGLGLLADTQYF.

V gene TRBV3-1 combines with J gene TRBJ2-2, with 7 positions matching TRBD1. The ends lost 4 bases at V and 6 bases at J; junction bases unmatched: 8. CDR3 length equals 15 residues. Per the germline V gene, CDR1 is LGHDT and CDR2 is YNNKEL (reference sequence). This CDR3 reads CASSRRETGSGELFF. In DNA form, the CDR3 reads TGTGCCAGCAGCCGAAGGGAGACAGGGTCCGGGGAGCTGTTTTTT.

This clonotype was seen more than once but under ten times. The CDR3 DNA follows: TGTGCCAGCAGCTTGAGGCGGGGCGGTGAGCAGTTCTTC. It translates to CASSLRRGGEQFF. V is TRBV7-2 and J is TRBJ2-1; TRBD2 might be the D (6 bases). V gave up 3 bases and J gave up 9 bases, with 12 bases separating them. The CDR3 is made up of 13 amino acids. Germline-derived CDR1 and CDR2 are SGHTA and FQGNSA.

The rearrangement links TRBV4-3 to TRBJ1-1; D not resolved. V was trimmed by 0 bases and J by 1 base, leaving 9 bases between them. In germline, CDR1 is LGHNA, CDR2 YSLEER. CDR3 length equals 15 residues. The DNA of the CDR3 is TGCGCCAGCAGCCAAGATCAGGCGGCGAACACTGAAGCTTTCTTT. This encodes CASSQDQAANTEAFF.

In this sample, this clonotype turned up once. CDR3 nucleotides: TGTGCCAGTAGTATGCGGCTAGCGGTCCTTCGAAACAATGAGCAGTTCTTC. Translating it yields CASSMRLAVLRNNEQFF. V gene TRBV19 combines with J gene TRBJ2-1; TRBD2 matches at 7 bases. With 3 bases clipped from V and 5 bases from J, the junction kept 13 bases outside the gene matches. This CDR3 contains 17 residues. Germline V gives CDR1 LNHDA, CDR2 SQIVND (reference sequence).

This clonotype was seen a handful of times. The chain has TRBV6-5 and TRBJ2-3; D may be TRBD2 (5 bases). CDR3 length equals 13 residues. Germline lookup yields CDR1 MNHEY and CDR2 SVGAGI. Deletions cut 6 bases from V and 4 bases from J, with 11 bases between. CDR3 sequence (DNA): TGTGCCAGCAGACTTAGCGTGGCAGATACGCAGTATTTT. Translated, it gives CASRLSVADTQYF.

This clonotype was counted only a few times. The chain joins TRBV4-1 to TRBJ1-5; 9 nucleotides match TRBD1. V was pared by 4 bases and J by 3 bases, with 10 bases of the junction left unmatched. Germline V gene data show CDR1 as MGHRA and CDR2 as YSYEKL. The CDR3 is made up of 17 amino acids. In nucleotides, the CDR3 is TGCGCCAGCAGCCTACGACCGGGACAGGGCTTCAATCAGCCCCAGCATTTT. This codes for CASSLRPGQGFNQPQHF.

This clonotype has more than one count but fewer than ten. V usage is TRBV7-9 and J usage is TRBJ2-2, with a possible D match to TRBD1 (5 bases). Germline assignment: CDR1 SEHNR and CDR2 FQNEAQ (reference sequence). The CDR3 is 14 residues long. The V end was cut by 6 bases, the J end by 6 bases, with 14 bases between. CDR3 DNA: TGTGCCAGCAGGTCTGTCAAGGGGTCCGGGGAGCTGTTTTTT. Its protein product is CASRSVKGSGELFF.

CDR3 in DNA: TGTGCCAGCAGTGAAGTGGTGGGGACTAGCGGGAGGGATACGCAGTATTTT. Protein: CASSEVVGTSGRDTQYF. V is TRBV2 and J is TRBJ2-3, with 15 bases that match TRBD2. The germline V gene encodes CDR1 SNHLY and CDR2 FYNNEI. V lost 1 base to trimming and J lost 6 bases; unmatched junction nucleotides: 5. The CDR3 runs to 17 residues. Combining the CDR3 with reference TRBV2 and TRBJ2-3 gives the whole variable domain EPEVTQTPSHQVTQMGQEVILRCVPISNHLYFYWYRQILGQKVEFLVSFYNNEISEKSEIFDDQFSVERPDGSNFTLKIRSTKLEDSAMYFCASSEVVGTSGRDTQYFGPGTRLTVL.

The rearrangement links TRBV7-8 to TRBJ2-3, with D perhaps TRBD2 (6 bases). This CDR3 region has 16 residues. V was cut by 8 bases and J by 2 bases, with 20 bases left in between. Germline V gene data show CDR1 as SGHVS and CDR2 as FQNEAQ. The CDR3 reads CASQRRDSSNTDTQYF. In nucleotides, the CDR3 is TGTGCCAGCCAGAGACGGGACTCCTCGAACACAGATACGCAGTATTTT.

This clonotype appeared a few times. The rearrangement links TRBV24-1 to TRBJ2-3; TRBD2 matches at 12 bases. The germline gives CDR1 KGHDR, CDR2 SFDVKD. The CDR3 extends over 15 amino acids. V lost 7 bases, J lost 2 bases, and 3 bases stayed unmatched. The DNA of the CDR3 is TGTGCCACCAGCGGACTAGCGGGATACACAGATACGCAGTATTTT. Protein: CATSGLAGYTDTQYF.

The sample holds a few counts of this clonotype. The V call is TRBV5-1, the J call TRBJ2-1, with TRBD2 identical over 9 bases. CDR3 length: 15 residues. Germline V gene data show CDR1 as SGHRS and CDR2 as YFSETQ. After removal of 4 bases from V and 5 bases from J, the junction contained 7 bases not matched to a gene. The CDR3 loop is CASSLLAGRNNEQFF. The CDR3 DNA sequence: TGCGCCAGCAGCCTTCTAGCGGGGCGCAACAATGAGCAGTTCTTC.

The V call is TRBV27, the J call TRBJ1-1; no clear D gene. The CDR3 is 12 amino acids. Germline values: CDR1 MNHEY, CDR2 SMNVEV (reference sequence). Between the trimmed V and J ends, which lost 2 bases and 10 bases, there was a span of 11 bases. CDR3 DNA sequence: TGTGCCAGCAGTTTAGGGCTAGGGAGAGCTTTCTTT. This codes for CASSLGLGRAFF.

Turning to this clonotype: Germline is not matched at one junction end, which may reflect a read error. The V and J genes are TRBV12-3 or TRBV12-4 and TRBJ1-2; D possibly corresponds to TRBD1 (5 bases). The CDR3 extends over 11 amino acids. This chain's CDR3 is CASSLDRTKHF. The CDR3, as DNA: TGTGCCAGCAGTTTAGACAGGACCAAGCACTTC.

The V and J genes are TRBV24-1 and TRBJ2-1; TRBD1 is a possible D gene (6 bases). V was shortened by 7 bases and J by 9 bases, with 12 bases between the two germline ends. The CDR3 has 12 amino acids. Germline assignment: CDR1 KGHDR and CDR2 SFDVKD. DNA for the CDR3: TGTGCCACCAGCTCCGGGACACCTGAGCAGTTCTTC. Encoded protein: CATSSGTPEQFF.

This clonotype was observed a few times. The chain is built from TRBV9 and TRBJ2-1, with 8 bases fitting TRBD2. The germline CDR1 and CDR2 sequences are SGDLS and YYNGEE. With V trimmed by 3 bases and J by 0 bases, 5 bases remained unmatched. CDR3 length: 16 amino acids. This CDR3 reads CASSGPGLGSYNEQFF. In DNA, the CDR3 is TGTGCCAGCAGCGGACCGGGACTAGGCTCCTACAATGAGCAGTTCTTC.

This clonotype occurred a few times. The V gene is TRBV12-3 or TRBV12-4, the J gene TRBJ2-5, with D possibly being TRBD2 (7 bases). Trimming stripped 3 bases from V and 5 bases from J, with 13 bases between. This CDR3 spans 14 amino acids. The CDR3 is CASSFRGGLETQYF. The CDR3 DNA reads as TGTGCCAGCAGTTTTCGCGGGGGCCTGGAGACCCAGTACTTC.

This clonotype turned up a few times. The V and J genes are TRBV5-1 and TRBJ2-1, with 7 nucleotides matching TRBD2. The CDR3 contains 17 residues. V lost 3 bases, J lost 0 bases, and 9 bases stayed unmatched. Germline V CDR1 and CDR2: SGHRS, YFSETQ. The CDR3 spells CASSSSAGQASYNEQFF. The CDR3 DNA sequence: TGCGCCAGCAGCTCTTCAGCGGGGCAAGCCTCCTACAATGAGCAGTTCTTC.

This clonotype has only a few counts. The V and J genes are TRBV24-1 and TRBJ2-1; possibly TRBD1 or TRBD2 for D (6 bases each). The length of the CDR3 is 15 residues. Looked up from germline, CDR1 is KGHDR and CDR2 is SFDVKD. The V gene lost 9 bases and the J gene lost 0 bases, with 14 bases spanning the gap. The CDR3 region is CATGLATGSYNEQFF. The CDR3 DNA follows: TGTGCCACCGGCCTAGCGACAGGCTCCTACAATGAGCAGTTCTTC.

The J gene is TRBJ2-7, the V gene TRBV19, with 12 bases lining up with TRBD2. Per the germline V gene, CDR1 is LNHDA and CDR2 is SQIVND (reference sequence). This CDR3 spans 17 amino acids. V dropped 2 bases and J dropped 2; count of bases not matched to a gene: 7. In DNA form, the CDR3 reads TGTGCCAGTAGTATAAGGCCTAGCGGGAGGGCTACCTACGAGCAGTACTTC. Its protein is CASSIRPSGRATYEQYF.

The chain's CDR3 is CASSRTGGDTQETQYF. Here the CDR3 DNA reads TGTGCCAGCAGCCGTACTGGCGGGGACACACAAGAGACCCAGTACTTC. V and J are TRBV3-1 and TRBJ2-5; TRBD1 or TRBD2 may be the D gene (6 bases each). V shed 4 bases and J shed 2 bases, with 17 bases lying between them. CDR3 size: 16 residues. CDR1 is LGHDT and CDR2 is YNNKEL in the germline V gene (reference sequence).

The sample holds a few counts of this clonotype. The chain uses TRBV30 and TRBJ1-1; D gene ambiguous. The germline CDR1 and CDR2 sequences are GTSNPN and SVGIG (reference sequence). Between the trimmed V and J ends, which lost 0 bases and 4 bases, there was a span of 9 bases. There are 13 residues in the CDR3. The CDR3: CAWSVTGFTEAFF. The DNA of the CDR3 is TGTGCCTGGAGTGTAACGGGTTTCACTGAAGCTTTCTTT.

This clonotype was observed a handful of times. The chain links TRBV5-1 to TRBJ2-5; possible D gene TRBD2, 6 bases. Germline V gene lookup returns CDR1 SGHRS and CDR2 YFSETQ. V was pared by 4 bases and J by 0 bases, with 13 bases between. This CDR3 has 15 amino acids. The DNA for the CDR3 is TGCGCCAGCAGCCCGGGACTCAACTACCAAGAGACCCAGTACTTC. Protein product: CASSPGLNYQETQYF.